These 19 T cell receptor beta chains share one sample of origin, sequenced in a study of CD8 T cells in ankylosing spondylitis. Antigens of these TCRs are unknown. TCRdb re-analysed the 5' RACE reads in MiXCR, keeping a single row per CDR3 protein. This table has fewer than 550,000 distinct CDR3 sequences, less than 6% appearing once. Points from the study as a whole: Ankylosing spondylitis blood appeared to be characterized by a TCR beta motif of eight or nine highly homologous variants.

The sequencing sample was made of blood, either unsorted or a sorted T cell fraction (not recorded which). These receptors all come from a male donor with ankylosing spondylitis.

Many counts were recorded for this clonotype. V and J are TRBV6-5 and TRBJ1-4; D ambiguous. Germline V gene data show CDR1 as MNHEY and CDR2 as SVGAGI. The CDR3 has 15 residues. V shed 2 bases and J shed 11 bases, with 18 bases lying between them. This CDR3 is CASSYSWAVREKLFF. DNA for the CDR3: TGTGCCAGCAGTTACAGCTGGGCGGTTCGGGAGAAACTGTTTTTT.

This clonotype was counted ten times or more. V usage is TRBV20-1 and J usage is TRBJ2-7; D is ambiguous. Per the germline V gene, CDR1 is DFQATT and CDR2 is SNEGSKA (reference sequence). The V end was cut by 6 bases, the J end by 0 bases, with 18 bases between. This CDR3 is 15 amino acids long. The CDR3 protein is CSASSPSGFSYEQYF. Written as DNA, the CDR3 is TGCAGTGCGAGTTCACCTTCAGGATTCTCCTACGAGCAGTACTTC.

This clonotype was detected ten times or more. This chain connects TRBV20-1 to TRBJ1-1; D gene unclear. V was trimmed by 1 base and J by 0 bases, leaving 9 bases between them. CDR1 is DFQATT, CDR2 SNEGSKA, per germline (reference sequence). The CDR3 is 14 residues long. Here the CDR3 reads CSARASGMNTEAFF. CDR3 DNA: TGCAGTGCTAGAGCCAGTGGCATGAACACTGAAGCTTTCTTT.

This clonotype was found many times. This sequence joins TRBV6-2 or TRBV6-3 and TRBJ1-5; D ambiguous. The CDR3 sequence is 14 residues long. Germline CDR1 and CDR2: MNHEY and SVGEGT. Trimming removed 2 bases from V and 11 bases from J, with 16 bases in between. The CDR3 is CASSYPGRSWTQHF. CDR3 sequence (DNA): TGTGCCAGCAGTTACCCAGGTCGATCATGGACCCAGCATTTT.

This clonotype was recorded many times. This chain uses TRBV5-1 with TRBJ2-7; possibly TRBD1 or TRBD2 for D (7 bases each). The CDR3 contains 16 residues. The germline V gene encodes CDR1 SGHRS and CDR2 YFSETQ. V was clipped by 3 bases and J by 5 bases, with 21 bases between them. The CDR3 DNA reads TGCGCCAGCAGCTGGGGCCAAACAGGGGAGGGCCACGAGCAGTACTTC. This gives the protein CASSWGQTGEGHEQYF.

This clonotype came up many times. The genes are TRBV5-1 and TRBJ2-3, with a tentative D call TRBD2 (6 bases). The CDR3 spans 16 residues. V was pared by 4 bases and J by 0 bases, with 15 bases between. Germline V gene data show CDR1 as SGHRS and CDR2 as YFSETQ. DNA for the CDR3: TGCGCCAGCAGCCTCCCTCGGGGGACCAGCACAGATACGCAGTATTTT. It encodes CASSLPRGTSTDTQYF.

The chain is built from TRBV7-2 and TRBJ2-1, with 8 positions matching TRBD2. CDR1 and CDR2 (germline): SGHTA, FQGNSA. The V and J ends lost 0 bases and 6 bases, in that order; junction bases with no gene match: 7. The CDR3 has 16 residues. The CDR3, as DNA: TGTGCCAGCAGCTTAGCGCCCGGACTAGCAGTCAATGAGCAGTTCTTC. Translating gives CASSLAPGLAVNEQFF.

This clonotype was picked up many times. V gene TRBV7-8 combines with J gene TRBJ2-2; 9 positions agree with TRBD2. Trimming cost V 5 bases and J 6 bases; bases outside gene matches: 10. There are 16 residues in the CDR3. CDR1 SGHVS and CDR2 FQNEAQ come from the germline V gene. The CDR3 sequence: CASSLRLAEWAGELFF. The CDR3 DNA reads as TGTGCCAGCAGCCTCCGACTAGCGGAGTGGGCCGGGGAGCTGTTTTTT.

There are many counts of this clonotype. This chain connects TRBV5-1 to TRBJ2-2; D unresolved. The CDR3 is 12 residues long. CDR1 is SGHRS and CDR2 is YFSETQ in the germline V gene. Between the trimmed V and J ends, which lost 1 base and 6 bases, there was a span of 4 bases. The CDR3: CASSLSPGELFF. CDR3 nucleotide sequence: TGCGCCAGCAGCTTGTCTCCCGGGGAGCTGTTTTTT.

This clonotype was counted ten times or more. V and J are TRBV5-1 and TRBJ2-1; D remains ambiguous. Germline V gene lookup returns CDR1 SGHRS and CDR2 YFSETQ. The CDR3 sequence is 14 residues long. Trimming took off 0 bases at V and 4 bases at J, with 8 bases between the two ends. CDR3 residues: CASSLAAEYNEQFF. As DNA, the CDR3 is TGCGCCAGCAGCTTGGCGGCGGAATACAATGAGCAGTTCTTC. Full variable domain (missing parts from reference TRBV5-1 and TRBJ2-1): KAGVTQTPRYLIKTRGQQVTLSCSPISGHRSVSWYQQTPGQGLQFLFEYFSETQRNKGNFPGRFSGRQFSNSRSEMNVSTLELGDSALYLCASSLAAEYNEQFFGPGTRLTVL.

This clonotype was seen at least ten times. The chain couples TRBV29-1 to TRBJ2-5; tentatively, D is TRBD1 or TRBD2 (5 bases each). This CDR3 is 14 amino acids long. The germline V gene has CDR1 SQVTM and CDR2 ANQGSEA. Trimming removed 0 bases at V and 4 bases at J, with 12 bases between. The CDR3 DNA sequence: TGCAGCGTTGAAGATCCAGGGACCCTAGAGACCCAGTACTTC. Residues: CSVEDPGTLETQYF.

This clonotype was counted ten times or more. The CDR3 spells CASRYGTENQPQHF. The CDR3 DNA follows: TGTGCCAGCAGATACGGGACAGAGAATCAGCCCCAGCATTTT. This chain connects TRBV12-3 or TRBV12-4 to TRBJ1-5; 7 bases are a match to TRBD1. The V segment lost 6 bases and the J segment 4 bases; nucleotides outside the gene matches: 6. The CDR3 runs to 14 residues.

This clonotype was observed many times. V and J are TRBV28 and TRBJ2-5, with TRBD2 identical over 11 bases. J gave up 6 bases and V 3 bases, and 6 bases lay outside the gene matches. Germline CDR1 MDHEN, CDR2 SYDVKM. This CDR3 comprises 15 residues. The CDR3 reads CASSLGLAGGKTQYF. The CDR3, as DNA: TGTGCCAGCAGTTTGGGTCTAGCGGGAGGAAAGACCCAGTACTTC.

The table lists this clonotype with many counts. CDR3 sequence reads: CSARRLAGVNYEQYF. The CDR3 region has the DNA TGCAGTGCTAGACGACTAGCGGGGGTGAACTACGAGCAGTACTTC. V usage is TRBV20-1 and J usage is TRBJ2-7, with TRBD2 identical over 12 bases. With 2 bases clipped from V and 3 bases from J, the junction kept 5 bases outside the gene matches. Looked up from germline, CDR1 is DFQATT and CDR2 is SNEGSKA (reference sequence). The CDR3 sequence is 15 residues long.

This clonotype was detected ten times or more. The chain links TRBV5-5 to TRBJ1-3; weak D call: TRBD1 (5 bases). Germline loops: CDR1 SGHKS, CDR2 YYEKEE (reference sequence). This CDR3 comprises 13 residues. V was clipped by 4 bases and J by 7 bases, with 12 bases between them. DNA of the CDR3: TGTGCCAGCAGCCTACCAGGGTGGAACACCATATATTTT. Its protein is CASSLPGWNTIYF.

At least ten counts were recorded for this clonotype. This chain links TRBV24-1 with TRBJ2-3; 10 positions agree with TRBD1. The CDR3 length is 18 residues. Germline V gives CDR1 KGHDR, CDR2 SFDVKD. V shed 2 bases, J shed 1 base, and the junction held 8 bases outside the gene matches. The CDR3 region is CATSDSHRQGARTDTQYF. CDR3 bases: TGTGCCACCAGTGATTCCCACCGACAGGGGGCTCGCACAGATACGCAGTATTTT.

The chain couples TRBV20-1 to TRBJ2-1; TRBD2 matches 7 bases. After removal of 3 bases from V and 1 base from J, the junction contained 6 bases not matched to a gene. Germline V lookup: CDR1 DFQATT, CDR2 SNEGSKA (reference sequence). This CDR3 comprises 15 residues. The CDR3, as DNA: TGCAGTGCTAGGGGGAGGCGGGGGTCCTACAATGAGCAGTTCTTC. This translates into CSARGRRGSYNEQFF.

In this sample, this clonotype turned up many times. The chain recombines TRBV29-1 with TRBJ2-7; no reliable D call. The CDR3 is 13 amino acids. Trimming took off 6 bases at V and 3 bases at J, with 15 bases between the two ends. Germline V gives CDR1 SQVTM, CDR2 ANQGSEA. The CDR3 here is CSVAFVGIYEQYF. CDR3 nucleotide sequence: TGCAGCGTCGCCTTCGTAGGGATCTACGAGCAGTACTTC.

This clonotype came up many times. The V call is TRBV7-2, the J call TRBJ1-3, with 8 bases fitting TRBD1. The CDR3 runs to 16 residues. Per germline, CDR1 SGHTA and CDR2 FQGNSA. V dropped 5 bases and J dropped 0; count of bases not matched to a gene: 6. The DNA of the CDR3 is TGTGCCAGCAGCCCCCAGGGGGCCCTCTCTGGAAACACCATATATTTT. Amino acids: CASSPQGALSGNTIYF.